This is a list of T cell receptor beta chains from one sample in a study of Ad26.COV2.S vaccination and SARS-CoV-2 variants. The assay was immunoSEQ multiplex PCR, and TCRdb's table has in-frame clones only and misses some. Of roughly 380,000 clones listed, 92% are singletons. Sequenced material: peripheral blood, taken after recovery from COVID-19. Receptors originate from a human donor who had recovered from COVID-19. Each CDR3 is given with its conserved first and last residue. The D gene is left open where the match is weak. Size tells how often a clone was seen (once, few, many) or the class of an expanded clone, and some rows leave it out.

CDR3aa: CASSSVSWTSGTLETQYF
CDR3nt: TGTGCCAGCAGCTCCGTTAGTTGGACTAGCGGAACCCTAGAGACCCAGTACTTC
v_gene: TRBV5-6
j_gene: TRBJ2-5
abundance: .
d_gene: TRBD2

CDR3aa: CASRGTGENQPQHF
CDR3nt: TGTGCCAGCAGGGGGACAGGAGAAAATCAGCCCCAGCATTTT
v_gene: TRBV3-1/TRBV3-2
j_gene: TRBJ1-5
abundance: .
d_gene: TRBD1

CDR3aa: CASRRKPGQNSPLHF
CDR3nt: TGTGCCAGCAGACGAAAACCGGGACAAAATTCACCCCTCCACTTT
v_gene: TRBV7-9
j_gene: TRBJ1-6
abundance: few
d_gene: .

CDR3aa: CASSKISQGALNTEAFF
CDR3nt: TGTGCCAGCAGCAAAATTTCACAGGGGGCTTTAAACACTGAAGCTTTCTTT
v_gene: TRBV21-1
j_gene: TRBJ1-1
abundance: .
d_gene: .

CDR3aa: CSASDEGQGVHQPQHF
CDR3nt: TGCAGTGCTAGTGATGAGGGACAGGGGGTCCATCAGCCCCAGCATTTT
v_gene: TRBV20-1
j_gene: TRBJ1-5
abundance: .
d_gene: TRBD1

CDR3aa: CASSEAGGSPLHF
CDR3nt: TGTGCCAGCAGTGAAGCCGGGGGGTCACCCCTCCACTTT
v_gene: TRBV2
j_gene: TRBJ1-6
abundance: .
d_gene: .

CDR3aa: CASSQGNTGGPQETQYF
CDR3nt: TGCGCCAGCAGTCAAGGGAACACAGGGGGCCCCCAAGAGACCCAGTACTTC
v_gene: TRBV10-1
j_gene: TRBJ2-5
abundance: .
d_gene: TRBD1

CDR3aa: CASSLTYEQYF
CDR3nt: TGTGCCAGCAGCCTCACCTACGAGCAGTACTTC
v_gene: TRBV7-8
j_gene: TRBJ2-7
abundance: .
d_gene: .

CDR3aa: CATSRVWGDEQYF
CDR3nt: TGTGCCACCAGCAGAGTGTGGGGGGACGAGCAGTACTTC
v_gene: TRBV15
j_gene: TRBJ2-7
abundance: .
d_gene: .

CDR3aa: CASSLMSASGGNNEQFF
CDR3nt: TGTGCCAGCAGCTTGATGTCGGCTAGCGGGGGAAACAATGAGCAGTTCTTC
v_gene: TRBV5-4
j_gene: TRBJ2-1
abundance: .
d_gene: TRBD2

CDR3aa: CASSLALSALGGNTIYF
CDR3nt: TGTGCCAGCAGCTTAGCGCTCTCGGCTCTAGGGGGAAACACCATATATTTT
v_gene: TRBV7-9
j_gene: TRBJ1-3
abundance: .
d_gene: .

CDR3aa: CASSQGLTYEQYF
CDR3nt: TGTGCCAGCAGCCAGGGCCTTACCTACGAGCAGTACTTC
v_gene: TRBV6-5
j_gene: TRBJ2-7
abundance: .
d_gene: .

CDR3aa: CASREPQTGQYF
CDR3nt: TGTGCCAGCAGGGAACCCCAAACCGGGCAGTACTTC
v_gene: TRBV2
j_gene: TRBJ2-7
abundance: .
d_gene: .

CDR3aa: CASSEAGGFTYEQYF
CDR3nt: TGTGCCAGCAGTGAAGCTGGGGGTTTCACCTACGAGCAGTACTTC
v_gene: TRBV6-1
j_gene: TRBJ2-7
abundance: .
d_gene: .

CDR3aa: CASSLEGAGANVLTF
CDR3nt: TGTGCCAGCAGCTTAGAAGGGGCTGGGGCCAACGTCCTGACTTTC
v_gene: TRBV7-9
j_gene: TRBJ2-6
abundance: .
d_gene: .

CDR3aa: CASSLGTGGTEAFF
CDR3nt: TGTGCCAGCAGTTTAGGGACAGGGGGCACTGAAGCTTTCTTT
v_gene: TRBV25-1
j_gene: TRBJ1-1
abundance: .
d_gene: TRBD1

CDR3aa: CASSFTLDNEQFF
CDR3nt: TGTGCCAGCAGCTTTACCTTAGACAATGAGCAGTTCTTC
v_gene: TRBV5-4
j_gene: TRBJ2-1
abundance: .
d_gene: .

CDR3aa: CSVWTGLNEQFF
CDR3nt: TGCAGCGTATGGACAGGTCTCAATGAGCAGTTCTTC
v_gene: TRBV29-1
j_gene: TRBJ2-1
abundance: .
d_gene: TRBD1

CDR3aa: CASSGLGQGTYEQYF
CDR3nt: TGTGCCAGCAGCGGCCTGGGACAGGGGACCTACGAGCAGTACTTC
v_gene: TRBV5-4
j_gene: TRBJ2-7
abundance: .
d_gene: TRBD1

CDR3aa: CASSPQTDVYEQFF
CDR3nt: TGTGCCAGTAGTCCCCAGACAGACGTGTATGAGCAGTTCTTC
v_gene: TRBV19
j_gene: TRBJ2-1
abundance: .
d_gene: .

CDR3aa: CASTIRPGGYEQYF
CDR3nt: TGTGCCAGCACCATAAGGCCAGGGGGCTACGAGCAGTACTTC
v_gene: TRBV2
j_gene: TRBJ2-7
abundance: .
d_gene: TRBD1

CDR3aa: CASRQGSSNYGYTF
CDR3nt: TGTGCCAGCAGGCAGGGGTCTTCGAACTATGGCTACACCTTC
v_gene: TRBV6-5
j_gene: TRBJ1-2
abundance: .
d_gene: .

CDR3aa: CASSTQANTEAFF
CDR3nt: TGTGCCAGCAGCACACAGGCTAACACTGAAGCTTTCTTT
v_gene: TRBV5-8
j_gene: TRBJ1-1
abundance: .
d_gene: .

CDR3aa: CASSLGTNRDSPLHF
CDR3nt: TGTGCCAGCAGCCTCGGGACAAATAGAGATTCACCCCTCCACTTT
v_gene: TRBV3-1/TRBV3-2
j_gene: TRBJ1-6
abundance: .
d_gene: .

CDR3aa: CASSQARHQPQHF
CDR3nt: TGCGCCAGCAGCCAAGCCAGGCATCAGCCCCAGCATTTT
v_gene: TRBV4-1
j_gene: TRBJ1-5
abundance: .
d_gene: .

CDR3aa: CASVPGQGYTF
CDR3nt: TGTGCCAGCGTCCCAGGGCAAGGCTACACCTTC
v_gene: TRBV10-3
j_gene: TRBJ1-2
abundance: .
d_gene: .

CDR3aa: CASSAAGGRGGRTDTQYF
CDR3nt: TGTGCCAGTAGTGCCGCCGGGGGTCGGGGCGGGCGCACAGATACGCAGTATTTT
v_gene: TRBV19
j_gene: TRBJ2-3
abundance: .
d_gene: .

CDR3aa: CAISEDRETGTEAFF
CDR3nt: TGTGCCATCAGTGAGGACAGGGAAACAGGCACTGAAGCTTTCTTT
v_gene: TRBV10-3
j_gene: TRBJ1-1
abundance: .
d_gene: TRBD1

CDR3aa: CASTASSYEQYF
CDR3nt: TGTGCCAGCACGGCGAGCTCCTACGAGCAGTACTTC
v_gene: TRBV6-5
j_gene: TRBJ2-7
abundance: .
d_gene: .

CDR3aa: CASRGRGVWPQETQYF
CDR3nt: TGCGCCAGCAGAGGGCGGGGGGTTTGGCCCCAAGAGACCCAGTACTTC
v_gene: TRBV5-1
j_gene: TRBJ2-5
abundance: .
d_gene: TRBD2

CDR3aa: CASSPAGGPLNEQFF
CDR3nt: TGTGCCAGCAGCCCAGCAGGGGGGCCTTTAAATGAGCAGTTCTTC
v_gene: TRBV13
j_gene: TRBJ2-1
abundance: .
d_gene: .

CDR3aa: CASSSLPGNEQFF
CDR3nt: TGTGCCAGCAGCTCCCTCCCGGGGAATGAGCAGTTCTTC
v_gene: TRBV7-2
j_gene: TRBJ2-1
abundance: .
d_gene: .

CDR3aa: CASSTLGGYEQYF
CDR3nt: TGTGCCAGTAGTACCCTTGGGGGCTACGAGCAGTACTTC
v_gene: TRBV19
j_gene: TRBJ2-7
abundance: .
d_gene: .

CDR3aa: CASSEDSYRGSYEQYF
CDR3nt: TGCGCCAGCAGCGAGGACAGTTATAGGGGCTCCTACGAGCAGTACTTC
v_gene: TRBV5-1
j_gene: TRBJ2-7
abundance: .
d_gene: .

CDR3aa: CASSYGSAETQYF
CDR3nt: TGTGCCAGCAGTTACGGGTCGGCTGAGACCCAGTACTTC
v_gene: TRBV6-5
j_gene: TRBJ2-5
abundance: .
d_gene: .

CDR3aa: CASSRLDLDGYTF
CDR3nt: TGTGCCAGCAGCCGCCTTGACCTCGATGGCTACACCTTC
v_gene: TRBV3-1/TRBV3-2
j_gene: TRBJ1-2
abundance: .
d_gene: .

CDR3aa: CASSRSEGTEAFF
CDR3nt: TGTGCCAGCAGCCGTTCCGAAGGGACTGAAGCTTTCTTT
v_gene: TRBV3-1/TRBV3-2
j_gene: TRBJ1-1
abundance: .
d_gene: .

CDR3aa: CASSPTGGPSSEQFF
CDR3nt: TGTGCCAGCAGCCCCACCGGGGGGCCAAGTAGTGAGCAGTTCTTC
v_gene: TRBV5-4
j_gene: TRBJ2-1
abundance: .
d_gene: .

CDR3aa: CSASGSARATEQYF
CDR3nt: TGCAGTGCTAGTGGATCTGCCAGAGCAACCGAGCAGTACTTC
v_gene: TRBV20-1
j_gene: TRBJ2-7
abundance: once
d_gene: .

CDR3aa: CASSWGGNSPLHF
CDR3nt: TGTGCCAGCAGCTGGGGGGGGAATTCACCCCTCCACTTT
v_gene: TRBV5-6
j_gene: TRBJ1-6
abundance: .
d_gene: .

CDR3aa: CASSTGQGSYNSPLHF
CDR3nt: TGCGCCAGCAGCACAGGACAGGGATCCTATAATTCACCCCTCCACTTT
v_gene: TRBV5-1
j_gene: TRBJ1-6
abundance: .
d_gene: TRBD1